The rows below give T cell receptor beta chains drawn from one sample of a study of cytomegalovirus exposure and HLA in healthy donors. Sequenced by immunoSEQ multiplex PCR; TCRdb stores in-frame clones only, minus some. The sample has 110,000 to 150,000 clones. Sequencing was performed on PBMCs. All receptors come from a male donor in good health and CMV-seronegative. Each CDR3 is given with its conserved first and last residue. A D gene is named only where the DNA matches it firmly.

v_gene	j_gene	d_gene	CDR3aa	CDR3nt
TRBV19	TRBJ1-2	-	CASSPLRGANYGYTF	TGTGCCAGTAGCCCACTGCGGGGAGCTAACTATGGCTACACCTTC
TRBV5-8	TRBJ2-7	TRBD1	CASSFNRGSYEQYF	TGTGCCAGCAGCTTTAACAGGGGTAGCTACGAGCAGTACTTC
TRBV5-1	TRBJ2-7	TRBD1	CASSSGTGVYEQYF	TGCGCCAGCAGTTCGGGAACAGGGGTCTACGAGCAGTACTTC
TRBV30	TRBJ2-7	TRBD2	CAWSLTSPSSYEQYF	TGTGCCTGGAGCCTGACTAGCCCTAGCTCCTACGAGCAGTACTTC
TRBV6-5	TRBJ2-7	TRBD2	CASSQTSGRAEQYF	TGTGCCAGCAGTCAGACTAGCGGGAGGGCCGAGCAGTACTTC
TRBV20-1	TRBJ2-1	-	CSAAGYNEQFF	TGCAGTGCGGCGGGGTACAATGAGCAGTTCTTC
TRBV27	TRBJ2-5	-	CASSPKAVQETQYF	TGTGCCAGCAGCCCTAAAGCGGTCCAAGAGACCCAGTACTTC
TRBV1	TRBJ1-2	-	CTSSQEHPSFYYGYTF	TGCACCAGCAGCCAAGAACACCCGTCTTTCTACTATGGCTACACCTTC
TRBV18	TRBJ2-1	TRBD2	CASSPLAGGGNEQFF	TGTGCCAGCTCACCTCTCGCGGGAGGCGGCAATGAGCAGTTCTTC
TRBV25-1	TRBJ1-1	TRBD1	CASSTGLNTEAFF	TGTGCCAGTTCGACAGGGTTGAACACTGAAGCTTTCTTT
TRBV18	TRBJ1-3	TRBD1	CASSPGTGFSGNTIYF	TGTGCCAGCTCACCAGGGACAGGATTCTCTGGAAACACCATATATTTT
TRBV30	TRBJ2-5	TRBD2	CAWSGGAGETQYF	TGTGCCTGGAGCGGGGGGGCCGGAGAGACCCAGTACTTC
TRBV7-9	TRBJ1-1	TRBD1	CASSLPGTGRSSFFTEAFF	TGTGCCAGCAGCTTACCCGGGACAGGGCGATCATCTTTTTTCACTGAAGCTTTCTTT
TRBV7-9	TRBJ1-1	-	CASSPSLVEAFF	TGTGCCAGCAGCCCCTCCCTTGTTGAAGCTTTCTTT
TRBV2	TRBJ2-7	TRBD1	CASMPGQVYEQYF	TGTGCCAGCATGCCGGGACAGGTTTACGAGCAGTACTTC
TRBV4-2	TRBJ1-5	-	CASSQRAGGSHNQPQHF	TGTGCCAGCAGCCAGAGGGCCGGCGGCAGCCACAATCAGCCCCAGCATTTT